These 4 T cell receptor beta chains came from one sample sequenced in a study of blood T cell repertoires in COVID-19. Profiled with immunoSEQ multiplex PCR; TCRdb holds only in-frame clones, not every one. The sample has around 120,000 clones; 70% to 85% are singletons. Sequencing input: peripheral blood. All receptors derive from a human donor with acute or convalescent COVID-19. The donor label of this sample is uncertain.

This clone turned up a few times. The chain carries TRBV5-1 and TRBJ2-7; 10 bases match TRBD1. Germline CDR1 and CDR2: SGHRS and YFSETQ. The ends lost 0 bases at V and 4 bases at J; junction bases unmatched: 7. This CDR3 spans 16 amino acids. The DNA for the CDR3 is TGCGCCAGCAGCTTGGGGGGGACAGGGGTCGGTTACGAGCAGTACTTC. Translated: CASSLGGTGVGYEQYF.

This chain connects TRBV11-2 to TRBJ1-4; 9 bases align to TRBD1. The CDR3 sequence is 15 residues long. The junction had 8 bases not matched to a gene; V was cut back by 5 bases and J by 7 bases. Per the germline V gene, CDR1 is SGHAT and CDR2 is FQNNGV. CDR3 coding DNA: TGTGCCAGCAGCCGTAGAGGGACAGGGAGTGAAAAACTGTTTTTT. The encoded protein is CASSRRGTGSEKLFF.

Only one count was recorded for this clone. The chain uses TRBV12-3 or TRBV12-4 and TRBJ1-1, with a tentative D call TRBD1 (5 bases). This CDR3 is built from 12 residues. Trimming removed 6 bases at V and 6 bases at J, with 11 bases between. The CDR3 sequence: CASSGDSAEAFF. CDR3 coding DNA: TGTGCCAGCAGCGGGGACTCGGCTGAAGCTTTCTTT.

The chain joins TRBV6-5 to TRBJ2-7; D might be TRBD2 (5 bases). V was cut by 7 bases and J by 6 bases, with 16 bases left in between. The germline gives CDR1 MNHEY, CDR2 SVGAGI. CDR3 length: 13 residues. As DNA, the CDR3 is TGTGCCAGCACTGGACGCCTAGCACGCGAGCAGTACTTC. Translating gives CASTGRLAREQYF.